These T cell receptor beta chains were read from a single sample in a study of neurological immune-mediated disorders. MiXCR, applied by TCRdb to the 5' RACE reads, yields one record per CDR3 protein. The sample includes more than 15,000 distinct CDR3 sequences, roughly 14% of them seen just once. Material for sequencing was PBMCs. The receptors derive from a man aged 55-75 years with HTLV-1-associated myelopathy (HAM/TSP). Both conserved end residues are part of each CDR3. D genes are given only for firm matches. Clone size is shown for a subset of rows, as once, few, many or a class of expanded clone.

cdr3_nt: TGCGCCAGCAGCCAAGCCAGGGGCGGAAGTGAAGCTTTCTTT
cdr3_aa: CASSQARGGSEAFF
v_call: TRBV4-1
j_call: TRBJ1-1
clone_size: medium-sized
d_call: NA

cdr3_nt: TGTGCCAGCAGTCCCAGGGGACAGAGGAACACTGAAGCTTTCTTT
cdr3_aa: CASSPRGQRNTEAFF
v_call: TRBV25-1
j_call: TRBJ1-1
clone_size: many
d_call: TRBD1

cdr3_nt: TGCAGTGCTAGTCGGACCGGGACAGGGGGCTGGGAGCCCCAGCATTTT
cdr3_aa: CSASRTGTGGWEPQHF
v_call: TRBV20-1
j_call: TRBJ1-5
clone_size: many
d_call: TRBD1

cdr3_nt: TGTGCCATCAGTGAAGGGTCACTGGGGGGTGAAAAACTGTTTTTT
cdr3_aa: CAISEGSLGGEKLFF
v_call: TRBV10-3
j_call: TRBJ1-4
clone_size: many
d_call: NA

cdr3_nt: TGTGCCAGCAGCCAGGCACGAGAATACAATGAGCAGTTCTTC
cdr3_aa: CASSQAREYNEQFF
v_call: TRBV7-2
j_call: TRBJ2-1
clone_size: NA
d_call: NA

cdr3_nt: TGTGCCAGCTCATCCAGCGTAAAGAGCGGGGGCGAGACCCAGTACTTC
cdr3_aa: CASSSSVKSGGETQYF
v_call: TRBV12-3/TRBV12-4
j_call: TRBJ2-5
clone_size: many
d_call: TRBD2

cdr3_nt: TGTGCCAGCAGCTTAGAGCGGTTGCTGAACACTGAAGCTTTCTTT
cdr3_aa: CASSLERLLNTEAFF
v_call: TRBV7-2
j_call: TRBJ1-1
clone_size: many
d_call: NA

cdr3_nt: TGTGCCAGCTCACCAGCCTATAGCGGGGGGGCCTACGAGCAGTACTTC
cdr3_aa: CASSPAYSGGAYEQYF
v_call: TRBV18
j_call: TRBJ2-7
clone_size: many
d_call: TRBD2

cdr3_nt: TGCGCCAGCAGTCAACAGGGTCTTGAGCAGTTCTTC
cdr3_aa: CASSQQGLEQFF
v_call: TRBV5-1
j_call: TRBJ2-1
clone_size: medium-sized
d_call: NA

cdr3_nt: TGCGCCAGCACCTTTCGACTAGAGTCCACAGATACGCAGTATTTT
cdr3_aa: CASTFRLESTDTQYF
v_call: TRBV5-1
j_call: TRBJ2-3
clone_size: many
d_call: NA

cdr3_nt: TGCAGTGCTAGAGACCGGGTTCTCGAAAAACTGTTTTTT
cdr3_aa: CSARDRVLEKLFF
v_call: TRBV20-1
j_call: TRBJ1-4
clone_size: many
d_call: NA

cdr3_nt: TGTGCCAGCAGTTTATACAGGGTTCCTAATGAAAAACTGTTTTTT
cdr3_aa: CASSLYRVPNEKLFF
v_call: TRBV28
j_call: TRBJ1-4
clone_size: many
d_call: NA

cdr3_nt: TGTGCCAGCAGCTCGAGGGCGGGACACACAGATACGCAGTATTTT
cdr3_aa: CASSSRAGHTDTQYF
v_call: TRBV11-1
j_call: TRBJ2-3
clone_size: medium-sized
d_call: NA

cdr3_nt: TGTGCCAGCAGCACCCGAGGGGCCGCTTATGGAGGCTACACCTTC
cdr3_aa: CASSTRGAAYGGYTF
v_call: TRBV12-3/TRBV12-4
j_call: TRBJ1-2
clone_size: many
d_call: NA

cdr3_nt: TGCGCCAGCAGCGGAAACAGGGGAGCCCTAGGAGGCTACACCTTC
cdr3_aa: CASSGNRGALGGYTF
v_call: TRBV5-1
j_call: TRBJ1-2
clone_size: many
d_call: TRBD1

cdr3_nt: TGTGCCAGCAGTTTAGCAGAGAATCTAGCGGGAATTAACACAGATACGCAGTATTTT
cdr3_aa: CASSLAENLAGINTDTQYF
v_call: TRBV12-3/TRBV12-4
j_call: TRBJ2-3
clone_size: many
d_call: TRBD2

cdr3_nt: TGTGCCAGCAGCTCTCCCGGACAGGATGGCTACACCTTC
cdr3_aa: CASSSPGQDGYTF
v_call: TRBV7-9
j_call: TRBJ1-2
clone_size: many
d_call: TRBD1

cdr3_nt: TGTGCCAGCAGTTATTTGGGGGGGGGGACTGATGAGCAGTTCTTC
cdr3_aa: CASSYLGGGTDEQFF
v_call: TRBV6-5
j_call: TRBJ2-1
clone_size: many
d_call: TRBD2

cdr3_nt: TGCGCCAGCAGCTTGGGCAGCGGGGGCGGTCGAGAGACCCAGTACTTC
cdr3_aa: CASSLGSGGGRETQYF
v_call: TRBV5-1
j_call: TRBJ2-5
clone_size: many
d_call: TRBD2

cdr3_nt: TGCGCCAGCAGCTTGGGCGGCGGTCCATGGGCTTTCTTT
cdr3_aa: CASSLGGGPWAFF
v_call: TRBV5-1
j_call: TRBJ1-1
clone_size: NA
d_call: NA

cdr3_nt: TGCAGCGTTGATACGGGACCGGCTTACGAGCAGTACTTC
cdr3_aa: CSVDTGPAYEQYF
v_call: TRBV29-1
j_call: TRBJ2-7
clone_size: many
d_call: NA

cdr3_nt: TGCGCCAGCAGCCGTACTGGACCGCAAAGTTACGAGCAGTACTTC
cdr3_aa: CASSRTGPQSYEQYF
v_call: TRBV4-1
j_call: TRBJ2-7
clone_size: medium-sized
d_call: NA